This T cell receptor beta chain is from a study of shared clonotypes between healthy human individuals. TCRdb keeps only in-frame clones here, not all; method: immunoSEQ multiplex PCR. The sample has about 500,000 clones, approximately 71% seen once. The CDR3 extends over 15 amino acids. Germline V gene sequence: CDR1 SGHTA, CDR2 FQGNSA. J was trimmed by 2 bases and V by 4 bases; bases with no gene match: 6. The source of this sequence is a woman between 40 and 50 years old in good health. Some clones in this sample may be carry-over from other donors' samples. The sequenced sample was PBMCs. The J gene is TRBJ2-3, the V gene TRBV7-2, with 7 positions matching TRBD1. CDR3 amino acids: CASSYRTGITDTQYF. The CDR3 DNA reads as TGTGCCAGCAGCTACAGGACAGGAATCACAGATACGCAGTATTTT.